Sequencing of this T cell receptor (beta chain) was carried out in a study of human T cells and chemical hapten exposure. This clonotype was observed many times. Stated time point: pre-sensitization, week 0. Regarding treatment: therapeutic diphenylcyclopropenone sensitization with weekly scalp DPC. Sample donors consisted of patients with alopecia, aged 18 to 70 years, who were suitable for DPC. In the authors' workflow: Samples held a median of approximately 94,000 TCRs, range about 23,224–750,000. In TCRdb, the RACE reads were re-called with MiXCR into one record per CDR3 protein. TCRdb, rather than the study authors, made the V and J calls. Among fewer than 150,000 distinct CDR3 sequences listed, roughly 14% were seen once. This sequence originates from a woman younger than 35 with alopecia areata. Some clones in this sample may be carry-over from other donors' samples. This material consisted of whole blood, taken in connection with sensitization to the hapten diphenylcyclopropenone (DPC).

The CDR3 DNA follows: TGCAGCGTTTATGTGGACCAAGAGACCCAGTACTTC. Translating it yields CSVYVDQETQYF. The genes are TRBV29-1 and TRBJ2-5; D is uncertain. The CDR3 is 12 amino acids. The V and J ends lost 5 bases and 0 bases respectively, with 7 bases between them. Germline V gives CDR1 SQVTM, CDR2 ANQGSEA.